These 3 T cell receptor beta chains were all obtained from the same sample, sequenced in a study of regulatory T cells in long-lasting Graves disease. Time point meaning: newly diagnosed GD, antithyroid drugs for less than 3 months. From PBMCs, RNA was extracted and then used to make the TCR library. Through Arm-PCR of CDR3 regions and iRepertoire HTBI primers, TCR beta libraries were built. From the multiplex PCR reads, TCRdb called clonotypes with MiXCR, one entry per CDR3 protein. The sample holds hundreds of thousands of distinct CDR3 sequences, roughly 15% seen once. These data were also reused for a study on T cells in Graves' hyperthyroidism and ophthalmopathy.

The sample consisted of peripheral blood mononuclear cells (PBMCs), taken at new diagnosis, from a patient treated with antithyroid drugs. The receptor set was obtained from a woman aged 25 to 39 with Graves disease.

This clonotype appeared a few times. The chain has TRBV19 and TRBJ2-4, with a possible D match to TRBD2 (6 bases). The CDR3 is 14 residues long. V gave up 5 bases and J gave up 9 bases, with 17 bases separating them. CDR1 and CDR2 (germline): LNHDA, SQIVND (reference sequence). The DNA of the CDR3 is TGTGCCAGTAGTGAGCCTTGGGGGGAGGTCATTCAGTACTTC. It specifies CASSEPWGEVIQYF.

This clonotype has a single count. This clone may be a read error of a much larger clone one base away. V gene TRBV2 combines with J gene TRBJ1-2; the D is unclear. The germline gives CDR1 SNHLY, CDR2 FYNNEI. The CDR3 is 11 amino acids. V shed 7 bases and J shed 7 bases, with 10 bases lying between them. CDR3 nucleotides: TGTGCCAGCATTGGCAGCTGTGGCTACACCTTC. Protein: CASIGSCGYTF.

The CDR3 DNA follows: TGTGCCAGCAGTGAACGCGGAGAGTTTGGCTACACCTTC. Translation gives CASSERGEFGYTF. The chain joins TRBV25-1 to TRBJ1-2; D gene uncertain. V was cut by 2 bases and J by 7 bases, with 11 bases left in between. The CDR3 contains 13 residues. CDR1 and CDR2 (germline): MGHDK, SYGVNS.